This T cell receptor beta chain was documented in a study of T cell repertoires in cytomegalovirus infection. About the research overall: Recently identified HLA-C-restricted and well-studied HLA-B-restricted CMV epitopes were used. From public TCR beta signatures came an indication of both CMV infection and matching HLA type.

General study results and limits: Accumulated public TCR beta family frequency recognized individuals carrying CMV together with the relevant HLA.

Germline V gene data show CDR1 as SQVTM and CDR2 as ANQGSEA. V dropped 4 bases and J dropped 7; count of bases not matched to a gene: 9. The CDR3 is 14 residues long. TCRdb independently ran MiXCR on the reads; one entry per CDR3 protein. The sample records under 850,000 distinct CDR3 sequences, 33% being singletons. The sample holds a few counts of this clonotype. Its specificity is unknown. Sequencing used cultured PBMCs, obtained from culture after CMV antigen stimulation. The clonotype was recovered from a human donor in good health (CMV status not recorded). Some clones in this sample may be carry-over from other donors' samples. The J gene is TRBJ2-7, the V gene TRBV29-1; 11 nucleotides match TRBD1. The DNA of the CDR3 is TGCAGCGTTGTTCGGGGGACAGGGGGAAGGGAGCAGTACTTC. This translates into CSVVRGTGGREQYF.